This TCR beta chain was sequenced for a study of cytomegalovirus exposure and HLA in healthy donors. Comment on this clone: The antigen remains undetermined.

The PCR contained 60 Vbeta and 13 Jbeta primers. Profiling relied on immunoSEQ multiplex PCR, and the TCRdb table lists in-frame clones only, not all of them. The sample comprises about 170,000 clones, 80% to 85% of which are singletons, and about 2.2% rests with the top ten. This CDR3 contains 17 residues. V was pared by 3 bases and J by 0 bases, with 7 bases of the junction left unmatched. Germline V gene sequence: CDR1 SGHNT, CDR2 YYREEE (reference sequence). Findings and limits, study-wide: Presence/absence analyses treated sequencing depth as roughly uniform across donors.

Among the donors, all were healthy bone marrow donors. J is TRBJ2-4 and V is TRBV5-4; TRBD2 aligns across 9 bases. This receptor was obtained from a male donor in good health and CMV-seronegative. Sequenced material: PBMCs. The CDR3 DNA reads TGTGCCAGCAGCTCGGCGGGGGGGGCGGGAGCCAAAAACATTCAGTACTTC. It yields the protein CASSSAGGAGAKNIQYF. Full variable domain (outside the CDR3, taken from reference TRBV5-4 and TRBJ2-4): ETGVTQSPTHLIKTRGQQVTLRCSSQSGHNTVSWYQQALGQGPQFIFQYYREEENGRGNFPPRFSGLQFPNYSSELNVNALELDDSALYLCASSSAGGAGAKNIQYFGAGTRLSVL.